Below, 18 T cell receptor beta chains from the same sample are listed, as sequenced in a study of breast tumors, draining lymph nodes, adjacent tissues. TCRdb analysed the multiplex PCR reads with MiXCR anew, one entry per CDR3 protein. The table shows over 150,000 distinct CDR3 sequences, with 30% to 35% occurring only once. Samples came from axillary lymph nodes draining the breast cancer. Sequencing input: axillary lymph node tissue. Source of these receptors: a female donor with breast cancer. Some clones in this sample may be carry-over from other donors' samples.

This clonotype appeared many times. The chain combines TRBV7-8 with TRBJ2-2; no clear D. Trimming stripped 6 bases from V and 8 bases from J, with 16 bases between. CDR1 and CDR2 (germline): SGHVS, FQNEAQ. This CDR3 is 14 amino acids long. The CDR3 spells CASSYLNSEGELFF. In DNA, the CDR3 is TGTGCCAGCAGTTACCTAAACTCAGAAGGGGAGCTGTTTTTT.

This clonotype was found many times. The chain uses TRBV10-1 and TRBJ2-3; 9 positions match TRBD2. CDR1 is WNHNN and CDR2 is SYGVQD in the germline V gene (reference sequence). After removal of 4 bases from V and 5 bases from J, the junction contained 7 bases not matched to a gene. CDR3 size: 15 residues. CDR3 region: CASSVAGGLGDTQYF. The DNA for the CDR3 is TGCGCCAGCAGTGTGGCGGGGGGGCTTGGAGATACGCAGTATTTT.

This clonotype was seen at least ten times. The chain links TRBV29-1 to TRBJ1-6; a weak D match, TRBD1 (5 bases). The CDR3 totals 13 residues. CDR1 and CDR2 from the germline V gene are SQVTM and ANQGSEA. Trimming took off 4 bases at V and 9 bases at J, with 13 bases between the two ends. CDR3 coding DNA: TGCAGCGTTGTTACAGGACCGGGTTCACCCCTCCACTTT. This encodes CSVVTGPGSPLHF.

This clonotype was detected a few times. This may be a read error, as it is one base from a much larger clone. The V call is TRBV12-5, the J call TRBJ1-5; unclear D gene. The germline V gene has CDR1 LGHNT and CDR2 FRNRAP. CDR3 size: 13 residues. Trimming left V 3 bases short and J 3 bases short, with 6 bases between. CDR3 DNA sequence: TGTGCTAGTGGTTTCGTAACCAATCAGCCCCAGCATTTT. Its protein product is CASGFVTNQPQHF.

With respect to this clonotype: This could be a read error, since a much larger clone is one nucleotide away. The CDR3 does not end in the conserved phenylalanine or tryptophan, so this is likely a read error. The genes are TRBV19 and TRBJ2-5; 7 bases are a match to TRBD1. CDR1 LNHDA and CDR2 SQIVND come from the germline V gene (reference sequence). There are 16 residues in the CDR3. V lost 7 bases, J lost 6 bases, and 17 bases stayed unmatched. CDR3 in amino acids: CASTDAGGRGIKTQYS. CDR3 in DNA: TGTGCCAGTACCGACGCAGGGGGACGGGGTATTAAGACCCAGTACTCC.

The chain recombines TRBV7-9 with TRBJ2-2, with 13 bases that match TRBD2. The V and J ends lost 6 bases and 5 bases, in that order; junction bases with no gene match: 12. The CDR3 is made up of 18 amino acids. CDR1 and CDR2 (germline): SEHNR, FQNEAQ (reference sequence). The CDR3 sequence: CASSFPLLAGGPTGELFF. CDR3 in DNA: TGTGCCAGCAGTTTCCCCCTACTAGCGGGAGGGCCTACCGGGGAGCTGTTTTTT.

This clonotype has at least ten counts. The chain has TRBV7-9 and TRBJ2-7, with 13 bases that match TRBD2. Looked up from germline, CDR1 is SEHNR and CDR2 is FQNEAQ (reference sequence). The J segment lost 4 bases and the V segment lost 5 bases, leaving 8 bases of the junction unmatched. This CDR3 region has 16 residues. In DNA form, the CDR3 reads TGTGCCAGCAGCCCAACTAGCGGGGGGGATTTTTACGAGCAGTACTTC. This translates into CASSPTSGGDFYEQYF.

The sample holds many counts of this clonotype. J is TRBJ1-5 and V is TRBV19; no definite D call. The CDR3 is made up of 14 amino acids. Germline assignment: CDR1 LNHDA and CDR2 SQIVND (reference sequence). V gave up 6 bases and J gave up 2 bases, with 11 bases separating them. CDR3 in amino acids: CASRGSPGNQPQHF. CDR3 in DNA: TGTGCCAGTAGGGGATCCCCTGGCAATCAGCCCCAGCATTTT. The variable domain in full, with the rest retrieved from reference TRBV19 and TRBJ1-5, is DGGITQSPKYLFRKEGQNVTLSCEQNLNHDAMYWYRQDPGQGLRLIYYSQIVNDFQKGDIAEGYSVSREKKESFPLTVTSAQKNPTAFYLCASRGSPGNQPQHFGDGTRLSIL.

With regard to this clonotype: This sequence may be a read error, since a much larger clone differs from it by one base. The V gene is TRBV2, the J gene TRBJ2-7, with TRBD1 identical over 12 bases. Germline V gene lookup returns CDR1 SNHLY and CDR2 FYNNEI. The ends lost 3 bases at V and 5 bases at J; junction bases unmatched: 5. The CDR3 runs 15 residues. In DNA form, the CDR3 reads TGTGCCAGCAGTGAGGGGGACAGGGGGCAGGACGAGCAGTACTTC. Amino acids: CASSEGDRGQDEQYF.

This sequence joins TRBV9 and TRBJ1-1; maybe TRBD1 (6 bases). Germline-derived CDR1 and CDR2 are SGDLS and YYNGEE. Between the trimmed V and J ends, which lost 1 base and 1 base, there was a span of 14 bases. The CDR3 sequence is 16 residues long. This CDR3 is CASSVPKRGGNTEAFF. CDR3 DNA: TGTGCCAGCAGCGTACCCAAAAGGGGGGGGAACACTGAAGCTTTCTTT.

The table lists this clonotype with many counts. The rearrangement uses TRBV7-2 and TRBJ2-5; 13 nucleotides line up with TRBD2. Germline V gene lookup returns CDR1 SGHTA and CDR2 FQGNSA. Trimming cost V 5 bases and J 5 bases; bases outside gene matches: 5. This CDR3 comprises 15 residues. The CDR3 is CASSPLAGGLETQYF. The CDR3 coding sequence is TGTGCCAGCAGCCCACTAGCGGGGGGGCTTGAGACCCAGTACTTC.

This chain joins TRBV7-9 and TRBJ1-5; possibly TRBD1 for D (6 bases). CDR3 length equals 14 residues. The V and J ends lost 6 bases and 7 bases respectively, with 16 bases between them. The V gene's germline CDR1 is SEHNR and CDR2 FQNEAQ (reference sequence). CDR3 nucleotide sequence: TGTGCCAGCAGAACTATGGGGGCAAAACAGCCCCAGCATTTT. It translates to CASRTMGAKQPQHF.

This clonotype was counted at least ten times. This sequence joins TRBV9 and TRBJ2-2; D ambiguous. The CDR3 consists of 12 residues. Trimming stripped 0 bases from V and 7 bases from J, with 4 bases between. The germline V gene has CDR1 SGDLS and CDR2 YYNGEE. The CDR3 loop reads CASSVDIGELFF. The DNA for the CDR3 is TGTGCCAGCAGCGTAGATATCGGGGAGCTGTTTTTT.

This clonotype appeared many times. The rearrangement links TRBV6-6 to TRBJ1-5, with TRBD1 identical over 10 bases. Unmatched junction bases numbered 16, after V lost 4 bases and J lost 1 base. Germline values: CDR1 MNHNY, CDR2 SVGAGI (reference sequence). This CDR3 is built from 20 residues. CDR3 DNA: TGTGCCAGCAGTTTCGAGCCGGGACAGGGGAAGAGATGGAGCAATCAGCCCCAGCATTTT. It is translated as CASSFEPGQGKRWSNQPQHF.

This clonotype was found a few times. This chain uses TRBV11-3 with TRBJ1-1; perhaps TRBD1 as D (6 bases). Trimming removed 5 bases from V and 1 base from J, with 20 bases in between. Germline V CDR1 and CDR2: SGHNT, YENEEA. The CDR3 consists of 17 residues. The CDR3 bases are TGTGCCAGCAGCACAAACAATGAGGGGGTGGCGAACACTGAAGCTTTCTTT. Translating gives CASSTNNEGVANTEAFF.

Comments on this clonotype: A read error may be the cause here, since a much bigger clone is one base away. Because it lacks the conserved phenylalanine or tryptophan at the end, this CDR3 is likely a read error. J is TRBJ2-7 and V is TRBV24-1; 8 positions agree with TRBD1. From germline, CDR1 is KGHDR and CDR2 SFDVKD. V was clipped by 3 bases and J by 2 bases; unmatched bases: 5. CDR3 size: 15 residues. The CDR3 sequence: CATSDQTGDPYEQYL. For the CDR3, the DNA is TGTGCCACCAGTGATCAGACAGGGGACCCCTACGAGCAGTACCTC.

This rearrangement joins TRBV7-2 to TRBJ2-5; 10 bases fit TRBD2. From germline, CDR1 is SGHTA and CDR2 FQGNSA. The CDR3 covers 17 residues. After removal of 6 bases from V and 3 bases from J, the junction contained 13 bases not matched to a gene. The CDR3 reads CASSKTPSGRDKETQYF. For the CDR3, the DNA is TGTGCCAGCAGTAAAACCCCCAGCGGGAGGGACAAAGAGACCCAGTACTTC.

The genes are TRBV5-8 and TRBJ2-5, with TRBD2 matching over 13 bases. CDR3 size: 17 residues. Germline V gene sequence: CDR1 SGHTS, CDR2 YDEGEE. The J segment lost 3 bases and the V segment lost 0 bases, leaving 5 bases of the junction unmatched. CDR3 DNA sequence: TGTGCCAGCAGCTTGGGGACTAGCGGGAGTGTAAAAGAGACCCAGTACTTC. Its protein product is CASSLGTSGSVKETQYF. The entire variable domain, with the rest obtained from reference TRBV5-8 and TRBJ2-5, is as follows: EAGVTQSPTHLIKTRGQQATLRCSPISGHTSVYWYQQALGLGLQFLLWYDEGEERNRGNFPPRFSGRQFPNYSSELNVNALELEDSALYLCASSLGTSGSVKETQYFGPGTRLLVL.